The 10 T cell receptor beta chains given below trace back to one sample, sequenced in a study of OX40 agonist ivuxolimab in advanced cancers. Sequenced by immunoSEQ multiplex PCR; TCRdb stores in-frame clones only, minus some. The sample lists tens of thousands of clones; 85% were seen once. The source was CD4+ or CD8+ T cells sorted from blood, collected in a trial of the OX40 agonist ivuxolimab. The receptors shown here come from an adult with an advanced solid tumor such as melanoma, head and neck, liver or kidney cancer.

The chain is built from TRBV7-9 and TRBJ2-3; 7 bases agree with TRBD1. The ends lost 4 bases at V and 3 bases at J; junction bases unmatched: 4. The V gene's germline CDR1 is SEHNR and CDR2 FQNEAQ (reference sequence). CDR3 length: 14 amino acids. This CDR3 is CASSSGQETDTQYF. The CDR3 nucleotides are TGTGCCAGCAGCTCTGGACAGGAAACAGATACGCAGTATTTT.

This rearrangement joins TRBV2 to TRBJ1-4; no clear D. The CDR3 totals 14 residues. The germline V and J ends were trimmed by 11 bases and 0 bases, with 13 bases remaining between them. From germline, CDR1 is SNHLY and CDR2 FYNNEI. The CDR3 loop is CAGSSGSTNEKLFF. In DNA form, the CDR3 reads TGTGCCGGGTCGTCCGGGTCAACTAATGAAAAACTGTTTTTT.

V gene TRBV4-2 combines with J gene TRBJ1-4, with TRBD1 matching over 7 bases. Germline V gives CDR1 LGHNA, CDR2 YNFKEQ. The CDR3 has 16 amino acids. Germline trimming cut 4 bases from V and 3 bases from J; bases unmatched to any gene: 8. Written as DNA, the CDR3 is TGTGCCAGCAGCCGCTCAACGGGACAGTCTAATGAAAAACTGTTTTTT. Translated: CASSRSTGQSNEKLFF.

The chain couples TRBV15 to TRBJ2-1; tentatively, D is TRBD1 (5 bases). CDR1 is LNHNV and CDR2 is YYDKDF in the germline V gene (reference sequence). Trimming took 2 bases from V and 5 from J, leaving 10 bases between them. The CDR3 spans 14 residues. CDR3 in amino acids: CATSRLSQDNEQFF. CDR3 nucleotides: TGTGCCACCAGCAGACTTTCACAGGACAATGAGCAGTTCTTC.

The chain carries TRBV7-9 and TRBJ2-5; D uncertain. The CDR3 contains 14 residues. Germline V gives CDR1 SEHNR, CDR2 FQNEAQ (reference sequence). V shed 5 bases and J shed 4 bases, with 14 bases lying between them. The CDR3 DNA sequence: TGTGCCAGCAGCCCTTCTCCCCGAGTAGAGACCCAGTACTTC. This codes for CASSPSPRVETQYF.

The chain uses TRBV11-2 and TRBJ2-1, with D tentatively TRBD1 (6 bases). In germline, CDR1 is SGHAT, CDR2 FQNNGV. With 5 bases removed from V and 0 bases from J, the gap between germline ends came to 14 bases. The CDR3 runs 16 residues. For the CDR3, the DNA is TGTGCCAGCAGCACCCACAGGGATAGCTCCTACAATGAGCAGTTCTTC. It yields the protein CASSTHRDSSYNEQFF.

The rearrangement uses TRBV9 and TRBJ2-4; the D call may be TRBD1 or TRBD2 (6 bases each). The V end lost 0 bases, the J end lost 8 bases, and 18 bases lay between the germline ends. CDR1 SGDLS and CDR2 YYNGEE come from the germline V gene. The CDR3 consists of 16 residues. The CDR3 loop reads CASSVEGETRGDIQYF. The CDR3 DNA follows: TGTGCCAGCAGCGTAGAGGGGGAGACTAGAGGGGACATTCAGTACTTC. The variable domain in full, completed from reference TRBV9 and TRBJ2-4, reads DSGVTQTPKHLITATGQRVTLRCSPRSGDLSVYWYQQSLDQGLQFLIQYYNGEERAKGNILERFSAQQFPDLHSELNLSSLELGDSALYFCASSVEGETRGDIQYFGAGTRLSVL.

This clone was counted between two and nine times. The chain employs TRBV11-3 and TRBJ2-1; the match to TRBD2 covers 10 bases. CDR3 size: 15 residues. The junction had 7 bases not matched to a gene; V was cut back by 3 bases and J by 8 bases. Germline-derived CDR1 and CDR2 are SGHNT and YENEEA. CDR3: CASSLASGSRYEQFF. CDR3 in DNA: TGTGCCAGCAGCTTGGCTAGCGGGAGTAGGTATGAGCAGTTCTTC.

The CDR3 here is CASSQHVLGALSRDKNIQYF. DNA of the CDR3: TGCGCCAGCAGCCAACACGTTCTAGGGGCCCTCTCCCGCGACAAAAACATTCAGTACTTC. The chain employs TRBV4-1 and TRBJ2-4; D is perhaps TRBD1 (5 bases). The CDR3 totals 20 residues. V shed 2 bases and J shed 3 bases, with 26 bases lying between them. Germline lookup yields CDR1 MGHRA and CDR2 YSYEKL.

DNA of the CDR3: TGTGCCAGCAGCCAGGACGGACTAGCGGGAGGGTTTGAGCAGTTCTTC. Protein sequence: CASSQDGLAGGFEQFF. The rearrangement links TRBV4-2 to TRBJ2-1; TRBD2 agrees at 15 bases. CDR3 length equals 16 residues. V shed 3 bases and J 9 bases; nucleotides not matched to a gene: 6. CDR1 is LGHNA, CDR2 YNFKEQ, per germline.